Described below is a single TCR beta chain sequence and its context. The antigen remains unidentified. The length of the CDR3 is 14 residues. The germline CDR1 and CDR2 sequences are SNHLY and FYNNEI. By phenotype, naive CD8+ T cells were CD45RO-CCR7+CD27+CD95-. This record belongs to a study of CXCR3-negative and CXCR3-positive naive CD8 T cells. Study-wide results and caveats: Hydrophobicity was higher for TRB CDR3s found in CXCR3-positive naive cells than in CXCR3-negative naive cells. Comparably high diversity was seen in both naive subsets, and much lower diversity in memory CD8+ cells. TRBV-TRBJ usage was alike in naive CXCR3-negative and CXCR3-positive cells but differed in memory cells.

In preparing the TRB cDNA libraries, 5' RACE with UMI labels was used. No DNA is given; TCRdb re-called the 5' RACE reads and lists each CDR3 protein once. This sample's table has 150,000 to 170,000 distinct CDR3 sequences. What was sequenced was naive CXCR3+ CD8+ T cells from blood. Subset given: CD45RO-CCR7+CD27+CD95- naive CD8+ T cells expressing CXCR3 (TNR3+). The chain is built from TRBV2 and TRBJ1-2; with no DNA, the TCRdb D assignment of TRBD1 cannot be verified. The receptor comes from a human donor in good health. Some clones in this sample may be carry-over from other donors' samples. The CDR3 here is CASSEAMGGSGYTF.